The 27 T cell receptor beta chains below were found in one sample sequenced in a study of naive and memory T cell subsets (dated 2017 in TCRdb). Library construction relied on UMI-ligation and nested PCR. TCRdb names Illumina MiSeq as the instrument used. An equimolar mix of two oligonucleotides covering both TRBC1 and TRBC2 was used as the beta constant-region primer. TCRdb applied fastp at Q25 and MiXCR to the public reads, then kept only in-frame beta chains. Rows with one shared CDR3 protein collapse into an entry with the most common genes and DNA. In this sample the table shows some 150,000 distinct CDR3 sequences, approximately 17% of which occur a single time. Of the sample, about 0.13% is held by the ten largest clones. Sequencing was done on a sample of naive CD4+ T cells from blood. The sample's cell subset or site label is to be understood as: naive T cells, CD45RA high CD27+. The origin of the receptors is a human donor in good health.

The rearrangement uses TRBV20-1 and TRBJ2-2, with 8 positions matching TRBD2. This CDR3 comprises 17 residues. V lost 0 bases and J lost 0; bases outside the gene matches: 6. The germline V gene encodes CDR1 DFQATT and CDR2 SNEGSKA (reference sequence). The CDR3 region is CSARDPTSGTNTGELFF. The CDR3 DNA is TGCAGTGCTAGAGATCCCACTAGCGGTACGAACACCGGGGAGCTGTTTTTT.

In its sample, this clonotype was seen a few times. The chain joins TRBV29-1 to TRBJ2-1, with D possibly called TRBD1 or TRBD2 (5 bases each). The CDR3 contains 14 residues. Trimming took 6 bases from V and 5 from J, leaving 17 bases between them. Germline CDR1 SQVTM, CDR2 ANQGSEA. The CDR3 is CSVWGPGYDNEQFF. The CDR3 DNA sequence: TGCAGCGTGTGGGGACCGGGATACGACAATGAGCAGTTCTTC.

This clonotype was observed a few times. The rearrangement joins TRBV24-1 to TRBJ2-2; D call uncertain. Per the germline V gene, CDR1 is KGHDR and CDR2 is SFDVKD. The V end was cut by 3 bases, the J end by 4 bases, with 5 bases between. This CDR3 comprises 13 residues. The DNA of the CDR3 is TGTGCCACCAGTGATGTTCGCACCGGGGAGCTGTTTTTT. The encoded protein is CATSDVRTGELFF.

The CDR3 here is CASSPRDRANTEAFF. CDR3 coding DNA: TGTGCCAGCAGCCCCCGGGACAGGGCGAACACTGAAGCTTTCTTT. This chain links TRBV28 with TRBJ1-1, with 9 nucleotides matching TRBD1. The germline gives CDR1 MDHEN, CDR2 SYDVKM. The CDR3 runs 15 residues. After removal of 6 bases from V and 1 base from J, the junction contained 6 bases not matched to a gene.

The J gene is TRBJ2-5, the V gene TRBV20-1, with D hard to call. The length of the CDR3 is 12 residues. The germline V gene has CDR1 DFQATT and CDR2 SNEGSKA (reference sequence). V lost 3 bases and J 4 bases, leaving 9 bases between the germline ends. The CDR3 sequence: CSASSRTETQYF. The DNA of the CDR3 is TGCAGTGCTAGTAGCCGGACAGAGACCCAGTACTTC.

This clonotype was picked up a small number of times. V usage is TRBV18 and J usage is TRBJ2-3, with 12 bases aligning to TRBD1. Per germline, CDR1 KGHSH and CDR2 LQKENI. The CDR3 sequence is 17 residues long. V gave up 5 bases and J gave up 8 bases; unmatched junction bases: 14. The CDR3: CASSSASHGTGGGTQYF. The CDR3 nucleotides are TGTGCCAGCTCAAGCGCCTCCCACGGGACAGGGGGCGGTACGCAGTATTTT.

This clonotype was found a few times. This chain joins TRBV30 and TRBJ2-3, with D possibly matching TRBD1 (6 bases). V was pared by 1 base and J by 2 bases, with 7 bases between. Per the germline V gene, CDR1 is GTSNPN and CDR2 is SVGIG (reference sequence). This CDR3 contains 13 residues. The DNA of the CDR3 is TGTGCCTGGAGTGGGACAGCCACAGATACGCAGTATTTT. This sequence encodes CAWSGTATDTQYF.

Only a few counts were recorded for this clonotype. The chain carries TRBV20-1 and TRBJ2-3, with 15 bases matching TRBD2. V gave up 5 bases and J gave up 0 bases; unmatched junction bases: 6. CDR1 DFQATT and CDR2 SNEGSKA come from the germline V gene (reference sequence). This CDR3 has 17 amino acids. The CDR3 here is CSARGLAGGSSTDTQYF. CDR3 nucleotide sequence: TGCAGTGCTCGGGGACTAGCGGGAGGCTCTAGCACAGATACGCAGTATTTT.

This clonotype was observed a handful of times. The CDR3 spells CASSPRGDSNQPQHF. CDR3 bases: TGTGCCAGCTCACCACGGGGGGATAGCAATCAGCCCCAGCATTTT. The chain joins TRBV18 to TRBJ1-5; perhaps TRBD1 as D (5 bases). V lost 1 base and J 0 bases, leaving 7 bases between the germline ends. CDR1 is KGHSH, CDR2 LQKENI, per germline. The CDR3 has 15 amino acids.

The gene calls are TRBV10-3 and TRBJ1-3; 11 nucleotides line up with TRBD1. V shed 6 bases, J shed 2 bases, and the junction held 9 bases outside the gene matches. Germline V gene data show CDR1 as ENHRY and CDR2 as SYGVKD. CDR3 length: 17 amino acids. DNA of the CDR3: TGTGCCATCAGGCCGGGACAGGGGGAGGAAGCTGGAAACACCATATATTTT. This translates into CAIRPGQGEEAGNTIYF.

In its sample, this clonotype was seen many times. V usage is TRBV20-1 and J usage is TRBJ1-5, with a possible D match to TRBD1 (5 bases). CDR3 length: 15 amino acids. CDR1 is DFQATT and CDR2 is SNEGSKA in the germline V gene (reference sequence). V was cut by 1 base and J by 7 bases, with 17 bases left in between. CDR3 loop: CSARVRRANGQPQHF. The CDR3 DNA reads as TGCAGTGCTAGAGTCCGCAGGGCCAACGGGCAGCCCCAGCATTTT.

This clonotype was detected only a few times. The CDR3 sequence is CASSNGQLLYEQYF. CDR3 sequence (DNA): TGTGCCAGCAGTAACGGACAGTTACTTTACGAGCAGTACTTC. This chain links TRBV12-3 or TRBV12-4 with TRBJ2-7; D possibly corresponds to TRBD1 (6 bases). The CDR3 is 14 residues long. V lost 5 bases and J lost 4, with 15 bases in between.

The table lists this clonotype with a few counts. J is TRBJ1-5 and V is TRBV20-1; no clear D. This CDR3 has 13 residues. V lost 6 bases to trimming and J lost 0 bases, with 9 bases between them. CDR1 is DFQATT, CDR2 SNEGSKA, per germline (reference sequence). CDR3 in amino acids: CSASVISNQPQHF. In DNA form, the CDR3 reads TGCAGTGCATCGGTGATTAGCAATCAGCCCCAGCATTTT.

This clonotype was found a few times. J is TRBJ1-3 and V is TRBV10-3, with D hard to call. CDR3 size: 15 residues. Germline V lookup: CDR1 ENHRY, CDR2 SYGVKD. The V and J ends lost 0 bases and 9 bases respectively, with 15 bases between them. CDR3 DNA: TGTGCCATCAGTGAGTCGAGTAGCAAACTACGCACCATATATTTT. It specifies CAISESSSKLRTIYF.

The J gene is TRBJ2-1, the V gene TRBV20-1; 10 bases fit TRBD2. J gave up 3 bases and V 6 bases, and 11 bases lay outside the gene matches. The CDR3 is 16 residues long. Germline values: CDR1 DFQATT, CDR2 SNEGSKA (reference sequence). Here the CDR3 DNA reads TGCAGTGCAAAAAGTAATAGCGGGAGGCTCTACAATGAGCAGTTCTTC. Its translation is CSAKSNSGRLYNEQFF.

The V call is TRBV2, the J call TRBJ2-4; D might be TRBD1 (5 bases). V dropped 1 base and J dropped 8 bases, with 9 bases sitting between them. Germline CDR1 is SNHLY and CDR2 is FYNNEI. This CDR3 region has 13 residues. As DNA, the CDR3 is TGTGCCAGCAGTGAAGTAGGACAAGACATTCAGTACTTC. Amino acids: CASSEVGQDIQYF.

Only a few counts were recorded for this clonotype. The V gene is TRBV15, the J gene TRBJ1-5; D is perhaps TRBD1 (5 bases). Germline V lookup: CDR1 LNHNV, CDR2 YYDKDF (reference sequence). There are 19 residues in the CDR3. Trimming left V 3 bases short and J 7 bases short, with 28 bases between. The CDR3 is CATSSAGGGVGRGRQPQHF. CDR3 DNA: TGTGCCACCAGCAGTGCCGGGGGGGGTGTGGGTCGGGGTCGACAGCCCCAGCATTTT. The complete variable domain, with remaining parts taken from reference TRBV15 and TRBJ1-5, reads DAMVIQNPRYQVTQFGKPVTLSCSQTLNHNVMYWYQQKSSQAPKLLFHYYDKDFNNEADTPDNFQSRRPNTSFCFLDIRSPGLGDTAMYLCATSSAGGGVGRGRQPQHFGDGTRLSIL.

CDR3 in amino acids: CASSLVRFYVAGDDTQYF. CDR3 DNA: TGCGCCAGCAGCTTGGTCAGGTTTTACGTAGCGGGAGACGATACGCAGTATTTT. This chain joins TRBV5-1 and TRBJ2-3; 9 bases map to TRBD2. This CDR3 is 18 amino acids long. The J segment lost 6 bases and the V segment lost 0 bases, leaving 14 bases of the junction unmatched. Per the germline V gene, CDR1 is SGHRS and CDR2 is YFSETQ.

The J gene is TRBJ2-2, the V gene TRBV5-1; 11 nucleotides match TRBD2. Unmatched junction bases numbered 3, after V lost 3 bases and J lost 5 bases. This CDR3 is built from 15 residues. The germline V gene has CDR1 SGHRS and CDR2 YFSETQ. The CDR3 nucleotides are TGCGCCAGCAGCTCGACTAGCGGGAATACCGGGGAGCTGTTTTTT. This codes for CASSSTSGNTGELFF.

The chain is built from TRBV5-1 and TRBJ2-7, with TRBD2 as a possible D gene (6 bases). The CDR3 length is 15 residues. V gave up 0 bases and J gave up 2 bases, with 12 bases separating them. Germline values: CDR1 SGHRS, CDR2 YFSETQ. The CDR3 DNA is TGCGCCAGCAGCTTGGAAGGGACTTTTCCCTACGAGCAGTACTTC. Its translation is CASSLEGTFPYEQYF.

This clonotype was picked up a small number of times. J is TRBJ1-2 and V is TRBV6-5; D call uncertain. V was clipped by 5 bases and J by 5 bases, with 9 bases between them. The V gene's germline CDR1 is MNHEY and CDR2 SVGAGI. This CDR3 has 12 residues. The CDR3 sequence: CASSRPPYGYTF. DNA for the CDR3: TGTGCCAGCAGTCGACCGCCTTATGGCTACACCTTC.

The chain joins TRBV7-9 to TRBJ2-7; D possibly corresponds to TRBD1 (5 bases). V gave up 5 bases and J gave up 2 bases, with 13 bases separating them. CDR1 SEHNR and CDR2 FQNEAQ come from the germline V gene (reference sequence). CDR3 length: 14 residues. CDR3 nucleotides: TGTGCCAGCAGCGTCCCGTGGGGCGCCTACGAGCAGTACTTC. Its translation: CASSVPWGAYEQYF.

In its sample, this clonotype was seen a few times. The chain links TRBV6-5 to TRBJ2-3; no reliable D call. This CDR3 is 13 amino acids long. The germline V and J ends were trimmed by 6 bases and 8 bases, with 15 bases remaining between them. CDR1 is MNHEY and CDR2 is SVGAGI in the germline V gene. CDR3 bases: TGTGCCAGCAGAGCATTCCCCTCCGGTACGCAGTATTTT. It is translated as CASRAFPSGTQYF.

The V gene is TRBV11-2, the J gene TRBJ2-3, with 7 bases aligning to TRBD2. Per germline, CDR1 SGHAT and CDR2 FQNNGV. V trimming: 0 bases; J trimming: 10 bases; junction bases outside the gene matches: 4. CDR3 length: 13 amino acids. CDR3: CASSLDRLAAQYF. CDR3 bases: TGTGCCAGCAGCTTAGATCGACTAGCCGCGCAGTATTTT.

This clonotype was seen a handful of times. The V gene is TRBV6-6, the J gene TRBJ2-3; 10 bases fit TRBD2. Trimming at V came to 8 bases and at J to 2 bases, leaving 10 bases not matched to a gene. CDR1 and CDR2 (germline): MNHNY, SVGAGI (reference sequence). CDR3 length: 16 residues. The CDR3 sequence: CASASGSLAITDTQYF. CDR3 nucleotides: TGTGCCAGCGCTAGCGGGAGTCTCGCAATCACAGATACGCAGTATTTT.

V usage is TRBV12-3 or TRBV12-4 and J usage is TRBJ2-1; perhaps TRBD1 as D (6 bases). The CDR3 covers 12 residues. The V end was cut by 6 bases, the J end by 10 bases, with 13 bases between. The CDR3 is CASRPRGNEQFF. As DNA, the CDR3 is TGTGCCAGCAGGCCCAGGGGAAACGAGCAGTTCTTC.

CDR3 amino acids: CSVEDPASGSTYNEQFF. DNA for the CDR3: TGCAGCGTTGAAGACCCGGCTAGCGGGAGCACCTACAATGAGCAGTTCTTC. The genes are TRBV29-1 and TRBJ2-1; 10 nucleotides align to TRBD2. CDR1 is SQVTM and CDR2 is ANQGSEA in the germline V gene. This CDR3 has 17 amino acids. With 0 bases clipped from V and 2 bases from J, the junction kept 7 bases outside the gene matches.